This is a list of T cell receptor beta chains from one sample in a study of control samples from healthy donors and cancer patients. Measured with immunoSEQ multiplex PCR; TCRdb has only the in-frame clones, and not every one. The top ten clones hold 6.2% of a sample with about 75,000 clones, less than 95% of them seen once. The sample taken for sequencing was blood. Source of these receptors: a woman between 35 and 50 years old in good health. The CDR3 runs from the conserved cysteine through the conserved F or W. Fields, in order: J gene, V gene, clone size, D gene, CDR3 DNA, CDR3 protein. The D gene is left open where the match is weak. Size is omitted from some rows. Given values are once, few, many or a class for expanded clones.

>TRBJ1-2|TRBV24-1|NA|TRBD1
TGTGCCACCAGTGATTTGGACAGGGGGCAGGGCTATGGCTACACCTTC
CATSDLDRGQGYGYTF
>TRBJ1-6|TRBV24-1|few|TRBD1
TGTGCCCTCACCGTCGGGACAGGCCTCATCGGCGGATCACCCCTCCACTTT
CALTVGTGLIGGSPLHF
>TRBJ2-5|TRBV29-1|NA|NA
TGCAGCGCCGACAAGGGAATACAAGAGACCCAGTACTTC
CSADKGIQETQYF
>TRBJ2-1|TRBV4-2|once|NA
TGTGCCAGCAGCCAAGACCCTAGCTCCTACAATGAGCAGTTCTTC
CASSQDPSSYNEQFF
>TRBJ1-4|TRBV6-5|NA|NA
TGTGCCAGCAGTTCGAAGGGCGATGAAAAACTGTTTTTT
CASSSKGDEKLFF
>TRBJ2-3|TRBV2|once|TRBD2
TGTGCCCTCCCGGTTGGGACTAGCGTCGGAGATACGCAGTATTTT
CALPVGTSVGDTQYF
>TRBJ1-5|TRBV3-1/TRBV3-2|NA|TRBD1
TGTGCCAGCAGCGAGCAGGGGGCGGTTCAGCCCCAGCATTTT
CASSEQGAVQPQHF
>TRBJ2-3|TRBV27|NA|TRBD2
TGTGCCAGCAAGGGACTAGCGGCCGGCACAGATACGCAGTATTTT
CASKGLAAGTDTQYF
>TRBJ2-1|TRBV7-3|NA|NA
TGTGCCAGCAGTCCGTTCTTGAGCGTAAAGCGACCCAATGAGCAGTTCTTC
CASSPFLSVKRPNEQFF
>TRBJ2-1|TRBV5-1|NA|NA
TGCGCCAGCAGTTCCGGTGGTTCCTACAATGAGCAGTTCTTC
CASSSGGSYNEQFF
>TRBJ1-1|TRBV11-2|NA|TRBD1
TGTGCCAGCAGCTTAGGGCAGACAGGGGAGAACACTGAAGCTTTCTTT
CASSLGQTGENTEAFF
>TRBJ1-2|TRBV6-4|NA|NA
TGTGCCAGCAGCCGAGACCGCAATATGGCTTCCACCTTC
CASSRDRNMASTF
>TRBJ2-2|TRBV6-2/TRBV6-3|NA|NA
TGTGCCAGCAGTTACTCGCTCTACACCGGGGAGCTGTTTTTT
CASSYSLYTGELFF
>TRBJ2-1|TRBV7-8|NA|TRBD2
TGTGCCAGCAGCCCCAGGGTAGCGGGAGGAAGGGACAATGAGCAGTTCTTC
CASSPRVAGGRDNEQFF
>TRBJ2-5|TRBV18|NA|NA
TGTGCCAGCTCACCACTAGCGGCGCAAGAGACCCAGTACTTC
CASSPLAAQETQYF
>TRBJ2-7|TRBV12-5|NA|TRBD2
TGTGCTAGTGGTTTGGCCCCCGTACCGGGACTAGCGGAGTGGGTCTACGAGCAGTACTTC
CASGLAPVPGLAEWVYEQYF
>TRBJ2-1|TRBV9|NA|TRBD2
TGTGCCAGCAGCGTACAACTAGCGGGTGCCTACAATGAGCAGTTCTTC
CASSVQLAGAYNEQFF
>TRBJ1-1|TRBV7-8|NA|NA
TGTGCCAGCAGCTTCTTGGGGGCGGACACTGAAGCTTTCTTT
CASSFLGADTEAFF
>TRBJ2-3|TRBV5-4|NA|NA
TGTGCCAGCAGCTCCGGACACCCGAGAGATACGCAGTATTTT
CASSSGHPRDTQYF
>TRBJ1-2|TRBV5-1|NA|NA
TGCGCCAGCAGCTTGGAGGGGCAGTTCTATGGCTACACCTTC
CASSLEGQFYGYTF
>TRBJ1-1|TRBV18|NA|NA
TGTGCCAGCTCACCCACAGGGATGGACACTGAAGCTTTCTTT
CASSPTGMDTEAFF
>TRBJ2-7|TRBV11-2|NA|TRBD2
TGTGCCAGCAGCTTATTAGGGACTAGTACCTACGAGCAGTACTTC
CASSLLGTSTYEQYF
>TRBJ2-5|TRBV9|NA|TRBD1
TGTGCCAGCAGCGTACAGGGGGCCGAGACCCAGTACTTC
CASSVQGAETQYF
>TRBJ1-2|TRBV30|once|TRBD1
TGTGCCGGGGGACAGAACTATGGCTACACCTTC
CAGGQNYGYTF
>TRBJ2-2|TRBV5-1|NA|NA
TGCGCCAGCAGCTTGGTTTTGGGGGCGCTTGACACCGGGGAGCTGTTTTTT
CASSLVLGALDTGELFF